Listed here is a single T cell receptor (beta chain). Its antigen is still unknown. Base qualities are missing; no much larger clone stands one base away. Synthetic TCR analog templates were spiked into each PCR to estimate absolute template abundance from read counts. The immunoSEQ assay was used to amplify TCRbeta CDR3 regions from genomic DNA with bias-controlled V and J gene primers. Rearranged TCRbeta segments were sequenced at approximately 20X coverage. The authors' analysis ran thus. Sequencing errors were corrected by clustering, and CDR3s were annotated against IMGT so that V, D and J genes could be assigned. Only productive TCRbeta rearrangements were used in downstream analyses, excluding out-of-frame or stop-codon sequences. Clonality was computed as one minus Shannon entropy normalized by the log of the number of unique productive sequences. Fisher's exact test with Benjamini-Hochberg correction, at a threshold of adjusted p below 0.01, was used to find clones that differed between time points or between blood and tumor. Imported from immuneACCESS, the table was reduced by TCRdb to in-frame sequences with V and J called. These copies leave out some clones; in studies compared against another copy, an unresolved V gene accounts for under half, and the cause of the remainder is not known. V and J calls and clone size are those listed in that table; D and trimming were worked out from the DNA. In this sample the table shows about 84,000 clones, around 76% of which occur a single time. 9.5% of the sample comes from the top ten.

This entry is derived from a study of PD-L1 blockade in urothelial cancer (dated by TCRdb to between 2016 and 2019). Study-level background: Therapy was started at some point between 2014 and 2016 for all patients, and atezolizumab 1,200 mg was administered intravenously every 3 weeks. About 90% of the 29 patients were males with bladder-origin urothelial cancer, and about 60% of the 29 reported a prior smoking history. An ECOG performance status of 0 or 1 was recorded for the patients, and 0 to 3 prior chemotherapy regimens had been received by the patients. Blood samples were analyzed at two time points: 3 weeks after treatment start (second dose) and 6 weeks after treatment start. Blood samples gave a median of about 140,000 T cells and tens of thousands of unique TCRs, with a median clonality of 0.080. An exploratory multi-omic analysis was conducted of the somatic, immune and clinical correlates of response to PD-L1 blockade with atezolizumab in urothelial cancer. TCR sequencing covered pretreatment tumor samples and matched, serially collected peripheral blood taken before and after atezolizumab treatment. Durable clinical benefit was defined as a progression-free survival longer than 6 months, and TCR features were additionally tested against progression-free survival and overall survival. In the same patients who had TCR sequencing, pretreatment tumors also underwent whole exome sequencing and RNA sequencing. Durable clinical benefit was achieved by nine patients and was not achieved by 20 patients. Around 29 patients had pretreatment blood TCR-seq, some 25 had at least one posttreatment blood collection, and some 25 had tumor TCR-seq. Study-level results and caveats: Improved progression-free and overall survival was found to be associated with pretreatment peripheral blood TCR clonality below the median. Among patients with durable benefit, tumor-associated TCR clones showed greater expansion in peripheral blood 3 weeks after treatment started (n ≈ 22, p = 0.022). Because the sample size was small (n of about 30) and many of the analyses were exploratory, the results are meant to be hypothesis-generating.

CDR1 and CDR2, looked up from the germline V gene (reference sequence), are GTSNPN and SVGIG. The junction shows trimming of 4 bases on V and 6 bases on J, plus 13 bases between the germline ends. Reading from cysteine to phenylalanine, the CDR3 counts 13 amino acids. Only CDR3 DNA is held: 39 bases, read in frame from base 1. The cohort comprised 25 to 30 patients with locally advanced or metastatic urothelial carcinoma treated at Memorial Sloan Kettering on a trial protocol. Peripheral blood mononuclear cells were collected pretreatment and during treatment, with between 1 and 8 total time points per patient. The Qiagen DNeasy Blood extraction kit was used to purify genomic DNA from total PBMCs and from tumor samples. PBMCs were collected pretreatment and during treatment and were isolated and stored as previously described.

The V and J genes are TRBV30 and TRBJ1-5; a tentative D call is TRBD1 (5 bases match). The sequenced sample was PBMCs, obtained around atezolizumab (anti-PD-L1) treatment. The sequence derives from a man aged 65 to 85 with urothelial cancer. CDR3 region: CAWNAGGGQPQHF. Here is the DNA: TGTGCCTGGAACGCTGGGGGGGGTCAGCCCCAGCATTTT.